This T cell receptor beta chain derives from a study of shared T cell receptors in the human thymus (dated by TCRdb to about 2021). Notes on the research overall: The study examined how the human thymus generates shared, self-reactive T-cell receptor alpha chains.

CDR1 and CDR2 were assigned from the germline V gene as SNHLY and FYNNEI. V and J are truncated by 6 bases and 2 bases respectively, leaving an intervening sequence of 14 bases. The CDR3 contains 15 residues, cysteine and phenylalanine counted. The only DNA kept is the CDR3, 45 bases in frame from the first base. Preparation of the library involved the immunoSEQ multiplex PCR assay. Imported from immuneACCESS, the table was reduced by TCRdb to in-frame sequences with V and J called. These copies leave out some clones; in studies compared against another copy, an unresolved V gene accounts for under half, and the cause of the remainder is not known. The sample table lists about 380,000 clones, 95% of them with a count of one. Approximately 0.02% of the sample is held by the ten biggest clonotypes. For this clone: Its cognate antigen has yet to be identified. Nothing much larger sits one base from this clone, and base qualities are not available.

This sequence uses TRBV2 and TRBJ1-3, with a tentative D gene TRBD1 over 5 matching bases. This receptor was taken from a human donor. The sequencing sample was made of thymocytes. CDR3 region: CASSGGVLPGNTIYF. The nucleotide sequence is given as TGTGCCAGCAGCGGGGGGGTTCTGCCTGGAAACACCATATATTTT.